The 31 T cell receptor delta chains presented below share a single source sample, sequenced in a study of Vδ1+ human thymocytes. Overall study results and limits: Thymic TRG and TRD repertoires appeared highly polyclonal.

Their cognate antigens are unknown. The template was reverse-transcribed extracted RNA. Pooled V-gene forward primers with one constant-region reverse primer generated the CDR3 amplicons by multiplex PCR. TCRdb ran CATT on the multiplex PCR reads. The sample lists around 76,000 delta-chain clones, 30% to 45% occurring once. Material: Vdelta1+ gamma-delta thymocytes from the thymus. Subset indicated: FACS-sorted CD3+ TCRalphabeta- TCRVdelta1+ TCRVdelta2- thymocytes. These TCRs come from a boy less than two years old who had congenital heart surgery.

V is TRDV1 and J is TRDJ1; D is perhaps TRDD3 (7 bases). The ends were cut back, 3 bases at V and 6 bases at J, with 38 bases in the middle. Germline V gene sequence: CDR1 TSWWSYY, CDR2 QGS. The CDR3 consists of 22 residues. The CDR3 region has the DNA TGTGCTCTTGGGGACCTCCAAGTCCTTCCATCGTTCGGTGGGGGACTCGTGCATAAACTCATCTTT. Amino acid sequence: CALGDLQVLPSFGGGLVHKLIF.

The rearrangement joins TRDV1 to TRDJ1, with no clear D. The CDR3 is 17 amino acids. Germline CDR1 is TSWWSYY and CDR2 is QGS. V was clipped by 0 bases and J by 4 bases, with 18 bases between them. The CDR3 DNA reads as TGTGCTCTTGGGGAACTCCTATATCCATGGGAGAACGATAAACTCATCTTT. It encodes CALGELLYPWENDKLIF.

This clone was detected a few times. The chain employs TRDV1 and TRDJ1; possibly TRDD2 or TRDD3 for D (5 bases each). Germline V lookup: CDR1 TSWWSYY, CDR2 QGS. The V and J ends lost 0 bases and 2 bases respectively, with 31 bases between them. There are 22 residues in the CDR3. DNA for the CDR3: TGTGCTCTTGGGGAACTAGAGGGCCTACGGAGGAGGAACGGGGGTAAAACCGATAAACTCATCTTT. Translation: CALGELEGLRRRNGGKTDKLIF.

This clone has more than one count but fewer than ten. The gene calls are TRDV1 and TRDJ1; TRDD3 aligns across 11 bases. V was clipped by 7 bases and J by 2 bases; unmatched bases: 6. Germline V gene sequence: CDR1 TSWWSYY, CDR2 QGS. The CDR3 extends over 15 amino acids. For the CDR3, the DNA is TGTGCTCTTGCGCACTGGGGGATATGGACCGATAAACTCATCTTT. This codes for CALAHWGIWTDKLIF.

The rearrangement joins TRDV1 to TRDJ1; D tentatively reads TRDD2 or TRDD3 (7 bases each). This CDR3 spans 20 amino acids. Germline values: CDR1 TSWWSYY, CDR2 QGS. The V end lost 3 bases, the J end lost 4 bases, and 30 bases lay between the germline ends. The CDR3 here is CALGDGRISYEGYPCDKLIF. The CDR3 region has the DNA TGTGCTCTTGGGGACGGTCGGATTTCCTACGAGGGATACCCGTGCGATAAACTCATCTTT.

This clone was seen only a few times. The gene calls are TRDV1 and TRDJ1; 7 nucleotides line up with TRDD3. CDR1 is TSWWSYY, CDR2 QGS, per germline. The CDR3 has 19 residues. The junction had 17 bases not matched to a gene; V was cut back by 4 bases and J by 0 bases. This chain's CDR3 is CALGGTVLLGALYTDKLIF. For the CDR3, the DNA is TGTGCTCTTGGGGGAACTGTCCTCCTGGGGGCCTTGTACACCGATAAACTCATCTTT.

Worth noting for this clone: A read error is possible here, since a much larger clone lies one base away. Other DNA sequences in the same sample also yield this CDR3. V and J are TRDV2 and TRDJ1; a possible D gene is TRDD3 (5 bases). The CDR3 sequence is 14 residues long. Germline loops: CDR1 GEAIGNYY, CDR2 EKD. CDR3 residues: CACDTGGYTDKLIF. For the CDR3, the DNA is TGTGCCTGTGACACCGGGGGGTACACCGACAAACTCATCTTT.

V gene TRDV1 combines with J gene TRDJ1, with D tentatively TRDD3 (7 bases). The V gene lost 2 bases and the J gene lost 3 bases, with 25 bases spanning the gap. The length of the CDR3 is 19 residues. The germline V gene has CDR1 TSWWSYY and CDR2 QGS. The CDR3 spells CALGEDPTGELPFPDKLIF. The CDR3 nucleotides read TGTGCTCTTGGGGAAGATCCTACTGGGGAACTACCCTTCCCCGATAAACTCATCTTT.

The J gene is TRDJ1, the V gene TRDV1; weak D call: TRDD2 (7 bases). V was shortened by 5 bases and J by 1 base, with 20 bases between the two germline ends. Per the germline V gene, CDR1 is TSWWSYY and CDR2 is QGS. This CDR3 region has 17 residues. CDR3 nucleotides: TGTGCTCTTGGGCACCTTCCTCCTACTGGGCGCACCGATAAACTCATCTTT. Translation gives CALGHLPPTGRTDKLIF.

This clone was seen more than once but under ten times. This chain connects TRDV1 to TRDJ1, with D possibly being TRDD2 (9 bases). The CDR3 consists of 24 residues. Deletions cut 4 bases from V and 0 bases from J, with 39 bases between. In germline, CDR1 is TSWWSYY, CDR2 QGS. The DNA for the CDR3 is TGTGCTCTTGGGGGGATTAAAAGGCCTTCCTACTCCTTTCTGGGGGACTTGTACACCGATAAACTCATCTTT. Translation gives CALGGIKRPSYSFLGDLYTDKLIF.

This chain uses TRDV1 with TRDJ1; 10 nucleotides align to TRDD3. Unmatched junction bases numbered 10, after V lost 1 base and J lost 8 bases. The CDR3 consists of 16 residues. Germline CDR1 reads TSWWSYY; CDR2 reads QGS. CDR3 DNA: TGTGCTCTTGGGGAACAGCCGGGGGATACGCAAGCCAAACTCATCTTT. It is translated as CALGEQPGDTQAKLIF.

The chain uses TRDV1 and TRDJ1, with 10 bases aligning to TRDD3. The CDR3 consists of 26 residues. The V segment lost 2 bases and the J segment 0 bases; nucleotides outside the gene matches: 33. CDR1 and CDR2 from the germline V gene are TSWWSYY and QGS. The CDR3, as DNA: TGTGCTCTTGGGGAATTATTCCTACATTCACACGGGGGATACGCGTGGGTACCTAAGTACACCGATAAACTCATCTTT. Its protein is CALGELFLHSHGGYAWVPKYTDKLIF.

This clone was counted a few times. The chain joins TRDV1 to TRDJ1, with D hard to call. V was pared by 0 bases and J by 0 bases, with 23 bases between. CDR1 and CDR2 from the germline V gene are TSWWSYY and QGS. The CDR3 totals 20 residues. In nucleotides, the CDR3 is TGTGCTCTTGGGGAACTTAAGGGGTGGACGCGGTTCACAAACACCGATAAACTCATCTTT. This encodes CALGELKGWTRFTNTDKLIF.

The chain employs TRDV1 and TRDJ1; 10 bases are shared with TRDD3. Germline lookup yields CDR1 TSWWSYY and CDR2 QGS. The CDR3 consists of 16 residues. Trimming at V came to 1 base and at J to 5 bases, leaving 7 bases not matched to a gene. As DNA, the CDR3 is TGTGCTCTTGGGGAACAGACTGGGGGATGCGGAGATAAACTCATCTTT. Translation: CALGEQTGGCGDKLIF.

The sample holds a few counts of this clone. The chain carries TRDV1 and TRDJ1, with a tentative D call TRDD3 (6 bases). The V end was cut by 5 bases, the J end by 3 bases, with 28 bases between. The germline V gene has CDR1 TSWWSYY and CDR2 QGS. This CDR3 is 19 amino acids long. The CDR3 DNA is TGTGCTCTTGGGCCCTTTACCACGTCTGGGGAAGGTAGGCCCGATAAACTCATCTTT. It translates to CALGPFTTSGEGRPDKLIF.

This clone has only a few counts. This rearrangement joins TRDV1 to TRDJ1; unclear D gene. The CDR3 loop spans 17 amino acids. Germline loops: CDR1 TSWWSYY, CDR2 QGS. V was clipped by 1 base and J by 3 bases, with 18 bases between them. CDR3 protein: CALGEPPGRPSADKLIF. DNA of the CDR3: TGTGCTCTTGGGGAACCCCCGGGACGCCCCAGCGCCGATAAACTCATCTTT.

This clone was counted between two and nine times. The sample has other DNA sequences that encode this CDR3 too. J is TRDJ1 and V is TRDV1, with a possible D match to TRDD3 (6 bases). Trimming removed 2 bases from V and 1 base from J, with 20 bases in between. The germline gives CDR1 TSWWSYY, CDR2 QGS. The CDR3 covers 18 residues. The DNA of the CDR3 is TGTGCTCTTGGGGAAGATTCCCTGTACTGGGAACGCACCGATAAACTCATCTTT. Translating it yields CALGEDSLYWERTDKLIF.

The V call is TRDV1, the J call TRDJ1; D unclear. Germline values: CDR1 TSWWSYY, CDR2 QGS. V was clipped by 1 base and J by 1 base, with 10 bases between them. The CDR3 extends over 15 amino acids. CDR3 nucleotides: TGTGCTCTTGGGGAACGTTGCGCGGGCACCGATAAACTCATCTTT. Translating it yields CALGERCAGTDKLIF.

In this sample, this clone turned up once. This sequence joins TRDV1 and TRDJ1; no firm D call. Germline values: CDR1 TSWWSYY, CDR2 QGS. V lost 5 bases and J lost 3, with 16 bases in between. This CDR3 is built from 15 residues. The CDR3 sequence: CALGILGLRADKLIF. CDR3 DNA sequence: TGTGCTCTTGGGATCTTGGGTCTCCGGGCCGATAAACTCATCTTT.

The sample holds a few counts of this clone. The chain joins TRDV1 to TRDJ1; maybe TRDD3 (6 bases). V lost 4 bases and J lost 7, with 28 bases in between. The germline gives CDR1 TSWWSYY, CDR2 QGS. This CDR3 is built from 18 residues. The CDR3 nucleotides read TGTGCTCTTGGGGGACCCAACTTCGTACTGGGCTGGGCCCCTAAACTCATCTTT. It specifies CALGGPNFVLGWAPKLIF.

In this sample, this clone turned up once. This rearrangement joins TRDV1 to TRDJ1; 8 positions agree with TRDD3. Trimming took 2 bases from V and 1 from J; bases not matched to a gene: 39. CDR3 length equals 27 residues. Germline assignment: CDR1 TSWWSYY and CDR2 QGS. CDR3 in DNA: TGTGCTCTTGGGGAATTGCCGCGATCTTTCCTCCAACTTACTCCTTTACTGGGGGTCAAGGGCACCGATAAACTCATCTTT. This codes for CALGELPRSFLQLTPLLGVKGTDKLIF.

The sample holds a few counts of this clone. The chain uses TRDV1 and TRDJ1; the D gene is possibly TRDD2 (7 bases). Per germline, CDR1 TSWWSYY and CDR2 QGS. V lost 1 base and J 0 bases, leaving 24 bases between the germline ends. The CDR3 totals 20 residues. The CDR3 sequence is CALGEPAFLLLGGHTDKLIF. The DNA for the CDR3 is TGTGCTCTTGGGGAACCGGCCTTCCTTTTATTGGGGGGGCACACCGATAAACTCATCTTT.

The rearrangement uses TRDV1 and TRDJ1, with D possibly TRDD2 on 6 matching bases. Trimming removed 2 bases from V and 9 bases from J, with 37 bases in between. This CDR3 comprises 21 residues. Germline V lookup: CDR1 TSWWSYY, CDR2 QGS. CDR3 nucleotides: TGTGCTCTTGGGGAATCTTCCTTATCTTCCGAACCCCTATCGGGGGCCGGAGAACTCATCTTT. Amino acid sequence: CALGESSLSSEPLSGAGELIF.

The chain couples TRDV1 to TRDJ1; weak D call: TRDD2 (5 bases). This CDR3 is built from 19 residues. V was cut by 1 base and J by 0 bases, with 21 bases left in between. Germline CDR1 TSWWSYY, CDR2 QGS. The CDR3 DNA reads TGTGCTCTTGGGGAACGTCCCTACACAAACTGTTCCTACACCGATAAACTCATCTTT. Its protein product is CALGERPYTNCSYTDKLIF.

The rearrangement joins TRDV1 to TRDJ1; no reliable D call. The CDR3 has 15 residues. The V gene lost 0 bases and the J gene lost 0 bases, with 8 bases spanning the gap. The V gene's germline CDR1 is TSWWSYY and CDR2 QGS. In DNA, the CDR3 is TGTGCTCTTGGGGAACTGCAAGGCGACACCGATAAACTCATCTTT. This translates into CALGELQGDTDKLIF.

This clone was detected only a few times. The chain recombines TRDV1 with TRDJ1, with TRDD3 matching over 12 bases. The CDR3 has 18 residues. Germline-derived CDR1 and CDR2 are TSWWSYY and QGS. J gave up 8 bases and V 8 bases, and 21 bases lay outside the gene matches. The CDR3 loop reads CALWRILRPGGYAKKLIF. DNA for the CDR3: TGTGCTCTTTGGCGCATCCTACGTCCTGGGGGATACGCAAAGAAACTCATCTTT.

The rearrangement links TRDV1 to TRDJ1; perhaps TRDD2 as D (6 bases). Germline CDR1 TSWWSYY, CDR2 QGS. The CDR3 contains 17 residues. With 2 bases removed from V and 4 bases from J, the gap between germline ends came to 20 bases. For the CDR3, the DNA is TGTGCTCTTGGGGAAACCGTCCTACGGGAGCAGTACGATAAACTCATCTTT. This encodes CALGETVLREQYDKLIF.

The rearrangement links TRDV1 to TRDJ1, with TRDD3 identical over 9 bases. Germline V gene sequence: CDR1 TSWWSYY, CDR2 QGS. The CDR3 loop spans 21 amino acids. J was trimmed by 3 bases and V by 5 bases; bases with no gene match: 25. DNA for the CDR3: TGTGCTCTTGGGCTTCCTAGTCGTCGGCTGGGGGATCCCGGATCGCCCGATAAACTCATCTTT. Translating gives CALGLPSRRLGDPGSPDKLIF.

The chain couples TRDV1 to TRDJ1, with 11 bases fitting TRDD3. The CDR3 runs 25 residues. Germline values: CDR1 TSWWSYY, CDR2 QGS. V was clipped by 0 bases and J by 1 base; unmatched bases: 28. The CDR3 bases are TGTGCTCTTGGGGAACTTCAGAAAAGGTACTGGGGTACTGGGGGATATTTTTACGGCACCGATAAACTCATCTTT. Its translation is CALGELQKRYWGTGGYFYGTDKLIF.

This clone was seen a handful of times. This sequence joins TRDV1 and TRDJ2; possible D gene TRDD3, 5 bases. Trimming shortened V by 4 bases and J by 8 bases, and 17 bases separated the two germline ends. The CDR3 loop spans 15 amino acids. CDR1 and CDR2 (germline): TSWWSYY, QGS. CDR3 in DNA: TGTGCTCTTGGGGGGTGGCTTTCCAGGGGGGCACAACTCTTCTTT. This translates into CALGGWLSRGAQLFF.

The chain carries TRDV1 and TRDJ1; 11 nucleotides agree with TRDD3. This CDR3 contains 21 residues. Per germline, CDR1 TSWWSYY and CDR2 QGS. J was trimmed by 4 bases and V by 0 bases; bases with no gene match: 19. The DNA for the CDR3 is TGTGCTCTTGGGGAACTAAAGCTCCATTCCAACCTGGGGGATACAAGCGATAAACTCATCTTT. Its translation: CALGELKLHSNLGDTSDKLIF.